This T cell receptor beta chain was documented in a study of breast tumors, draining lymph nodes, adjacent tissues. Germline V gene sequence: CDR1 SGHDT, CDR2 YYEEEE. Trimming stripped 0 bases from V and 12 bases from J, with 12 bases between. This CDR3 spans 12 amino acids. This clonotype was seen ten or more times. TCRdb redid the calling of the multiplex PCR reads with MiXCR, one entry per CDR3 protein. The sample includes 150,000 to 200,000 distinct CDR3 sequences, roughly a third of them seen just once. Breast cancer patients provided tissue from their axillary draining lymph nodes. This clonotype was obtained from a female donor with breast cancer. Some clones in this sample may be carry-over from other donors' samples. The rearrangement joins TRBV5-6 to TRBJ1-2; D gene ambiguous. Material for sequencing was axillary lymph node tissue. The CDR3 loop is CASSLVGSPNTF. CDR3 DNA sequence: TGTGCCAGCAGCTTGGTAGGCAGTCCCAACACCTTC. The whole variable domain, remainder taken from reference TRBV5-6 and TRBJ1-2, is DAGVTQSPTHLIKTRGQQVTLRCSPKSGHDTVSWYQQALGQGPQFIFQYYEEEERQRGNFPDRFSGHQFPNYSSELNVNALLLGDSALYLCASSLVGSPNTFGSGTRLTVV.